This is a list of T cell receptor beta chains from one sample in a study of cytotoxic CD8 clonotypes in ibrutinib-treated CLL. Sequencing was performed with immunoSEQ multiplex PCR; in TCRdb, only in-frame clones are kept and a portion is missing. Counted here are about 40,000 clones, less than 85% occurring once; the ten biggest clones make up over 9%. Sample: PBMCs, taken at disease progression, from a patient treated with ibrutinib. The receptors shown here come from a human donor with chronic lymphocytic leukemia. Both conserved end residues are part of each CDR3.

cdr3_aa: CAWSLDRTSGASKQFF
j_call: TRBJ2-1
v_call: TRBV30

cdr3_aa: CASSGYRDGSYEQYF
j_call: TRBJ2-7
v_call: TRBV6-5

cdr3_aa: CASSFGAVETQYF
j_call: TRBJ2-5
v_call: TRBV5-1

cdr3_aa: CASSPGTSGTLYNEQFF
j_call: TRBJ2-1
v_call: TRBV18

cdr3_aa: CASKDGSHEQYF
j_call: TRBJ2-7
v_call: TRBV7-2

cdr3_aa: CAWSASGAGELFF
j_call: TRBJ2-2
v_call: TRBV30

cdr3_aa: CASSGKTAHNQPQHF
j_call: TRBJ1-5
v_call: TRBV6-1

cdr3_aa: CASSQGARSETQYF
j_call: TRBJ2-5
v_call: TRBV14

cdr3_aa: CASSLDNSPSGVDTEAFF
j_call: TRBJ1-1
v_call: TRBV11-2

cdr3_aa: CASSSGQGAGFTGELFF
j_call: TRBJ2-2
v_call: TRBV27

cdr3_aa: CASYNRGKDTEAFF
j_call: TRBJ1-1
v_call: TRBV18

cdr3_aa: CAWNFGGYTF
j_call: TRBJ1-2
v_call: TRBV30

cdr3_aa: CAISERADEQYF
j_call: TRBJ2-7
v_call: TRBV10-3

cdr3_aa: CASSSRGSTSSYEQYF
j_call: TRBJ2-7
v_call: TRBV5-4

cdr3_aa: CASSLGGSPLHF
j_call: TRBJ1-6
v_call: TRBV5-4

cdr3_aa: CASSEAVAGRSRTEAFF
j_call: TRBJ1-1
v_call: TRBV2

cdr3_aa: CASSLKVSYNEQFF
j_call: TRBJ2-1
v_call: TRBV5-4

cdr3_aa: CASRHRGLINEQFF
j_call: TRBJ2-1
v_call: TRBV10-2

cdr3_aa: CASSVAPGFSGNTIYF
j_call: TRBJ1-3
v_call: TRBV9

cdr3_aa: CASSPTGDTEAFF
j_call: TRBJ1-1
v_call: TRBV7-9

cdr3_aa: CASSLRQGAGNQPQHF
j_call: TRBJ1-5
v_call: TRBV27

cdr3_aa: CASSGRGGSYNEQFF
j_call: TRBJ2-1
v_call: TRBV9

cdr3_aa: CAWSRQVGGEAFF
j_call: TRBJ1-1
v_call: TRBV30

cdr3_aa: CASSYSDRSYEQYF
j_call: TRBJ2-7
v_call: TRBV6-5

cdr3_aa: CATNGGSAYEQYF
j_call: TRBJ2-7
v_call: TRBV10-3

cdr3_aa: CASARVPFSYEQYF
j_call: TRBJ2-7
v_call: TRBV19

cdr3_aa: CASSEFGAGNEKLFF
j_call: TRBJ1-4
v_call: TRBV6-1

cdr3_aa: CASSDIQGGDGYTF
j_call: TRBJ1-2
v_call: TRBV25-1

cdr3_aa: CASSETSYEQFF
j_call: TRBJ2-1
v_call: TRBV6-1

cdr3_aa: CASSEAGTTILYGYTF
j_call: TRBJ1-2
v_call: TRBV6-1

cdr3_aa: CASSPRVGFDTEAFF
j_call: TRBJ1-1
v_call: TRBV18

cdr3_aa: CASSLWLYNEQFF
j_call: TRBJ2-1
v_call: TRBV10-2

cdr3_aa: CASSHIRGSDQPQHF
j_call: TRBJ1-5
v_call: TRBV4-2

cdr3_aa: CASSQDWQGPNYGYTF
j_call: TRBJ1-2
v_call: TRBV4-2

cdr3_aa: CATSMILNTEAFF
j_call: TRBJ1-1
v_call: TRBV15

cdr3_aa: CASSPDPNTGELFF
j_call: TRBJ2-2
v_call: TRBV7-3

cdr3_aa: CASSYSDTHYGYTF
j_call: TRBJ1-2
v_call: TRBV6-5

cdr3_aa: CASSQDSGLLMNTEAFF
j_call: TRBJ1-1
v_call: TRBV14

cdr3_aa: CSVSRLAGDQETQYF
j_call: TRBJ2-5
v_call: TRBV29-1

cdr3_aa: CASRPGLTTNEKLFF
j_call: TRBJ1-4
v_call: TRBV7-9

cdr3_aa: CASSPYTDTQYF
j_call: TRBJ2-3
v_call: TRBV27

cdr3_aa: CASSPDSNNSPLHF
j_call: TRBJ1-6
v_call: TRBV5-4

cdr3_aa: CASSGGGVSSYEQYF
j_call: TRBJ2-7
v_call: TRBV6-1

cdr3_aa: CASSLGRSGYNEQFF
j_call: TRBJ2-1
v_call: TRBV11-3

cdr3_aa: CASSNTQGYGYTF
j_call: TRBJ1-2
v_call: TRBV7-9

cdr3_aa: CASSPTDRALYNEQFF
j_call: TRBJ2-1
v_call: TRBV7-9

cdr3_aa: CASSLESGSSGNTIYF
j_call: TRBJ1-3
v_call: TRBV7-6

cdr3_aa: CASSSGQGASTGELFF
j_call: TRBJ2-2
v_call: TRBV11-1

cdr3_aa: CASSPVGDSNQPQHF
j_call: TRBJ1-5
v_call: TRBV18

cdr3_aa: CASSYGSSRGVGEQYF
j_call: TRBJ2-7
v_call: TRBV6-6

cdr3_aa: CASGRGGNTGELFF
j_call: TRBJ2-2
v_call: TRBV10-1

cdr3_aa: CASSLSATGLYEQYF
j_call: TRBJ2-7
v_call: TRBV5-1

cdr3_aa: CASSRGGSSPYEQYF
j_call: TRBJ2-7
v_call: TRBV28

cdr3_aa: CASSLGATAQETQYF
j_call: TRBJ2-5
v_call: TRBV5-8

cdr3_aa: CASSPPWETQYF
j_call: TRBJ2-5
v_call: TRBV7-7